Presented here are 28 T cell receptor beta chains from one specimen sequenced in a study of blood T cell repertoires in COVID-19. Data came from immunoSEQ multiplex PCR; TCRdb stores just in-frame clones and leaves some out. Of under 150,000 clones in the sample, 70% to 90% are singletons; the top ten hold 2.5% to 3%. Sequences were obtained from peripheral blood. Receptor source: a woman aged 40-49 years with active or convalescent COVID-19.

The CDR3 bases are TGTGCCAGCAACCTCCAGGGGGCAAGCAATGAGCAGTTCTTC. Translation: CASNLQGASNEQFF. The V gene is TRBV28, the J gene TRBJ2-1, with 8 nucleotides matching TRBD1. CDR3 length: 14 amino acids. The germline CDR1 and CDR2 sequences are MDHEN and SYDVKM. Losses at the gene ends were 7 bases for V and 6 bases for J; bases not matched to a gene: 8.

The chain employs TRBV11-2 and TRBJ2-7, with D possibly being TRBD1 (5 bases). Germline V gene sequence: CDR1 SGHAT, CDR2 FQNNGV. The CDR3 extends over 12 amino acids. Trimming pared 5 bases from V and 6 bases from J, leaving 11 bases between. The DNA for the CDR3 is TGTGCCAGCAGCCCACAGGACCGCGAGCAGTACTTC. Its protein is CASSPQDREQYF.

J is TRBJ1-1 and V is TRBV28, with D perhaps TRBD1 (6 bases). Germline-derived CDR1 and CDR2 are MDHEN and SYDVKM. V lost 5 bases, J lost 11 bases, and 18 bases lay in between. The CDR3 spans 13 residues. In nucleotides, the CDR3 is TGTGCCAGCAGTACCAACAGGGCGAGAGGCGCTTTCTTT. As protein: CASSTNRARGAFF. The full variable domain, in which reference TRBV28 and TRBJ1-1 provide the parts outside the CDR3, is DVKVTQSSRYLVKRTGEKVFLECVQDMDHENMFWYRQDPGLGLRLIYFSYDVKMKEKGDIPEGYSVSREKKERFSLILESASTNQTSMYLCASSTNRARGAFFGQGTRLTVV.

V gene TRBV30 combines with J gene TRBJ1-4; D remains unclear. The germline V gene encodes CDR1 GTSNPN and CDR2 SVGIG (reference sequence). The CDR3 covers 13 residues. Trimming pared 0 bases from V and 5 bases from J, leaving 7 bases between. CDR3 DNA sequence: TGTGCCTGGAGTGTACGGCGGAATGAAAAACTGTTTTTT. The encoded protein is CAWSVRRNEKLFF.

The genes are TRBV25-1 and TRBJ2-7; tentative D call: TRBD1 (5 bases). The CDR3 is 12 amino acids. Trimming stripped 4 bases from V and 7 bases from J, with 11 bases between. Per the germline V gene, CDR1 is MGHDK and CDR2 is SYGVNS. The CDR3 loop is CASSGGFGEQYF. In DNA form, the CDR3 reads TGTGCCAGCAGTGGGGGCTTTGGTGAGCAGTACTTC.

This rearrangement joins TRBV11-2 to TRBJ1-2; perhaps TRBD1 as D (6 bases). The CDR3 sequence is 15 residues long. Trimming pared 5 bases from V and 4 bases from J, leaving 17 bases between. Germline CDR1 reads SGHAT; CDR2 reads FQNNGV. The CDR3 DNA reads TGTGCCAGCAGCCCACAGCCGGACAGCCGCTATGGCTACACCTTC. Protein product: CASSPQPDSRYGYTF.

The chain joins TRBV28 to TRBJ2-7, with D possibly TRBD2 on 5 matching bases. This CDR3 has 15 residues. Trimming pared 2 bases from V and 2 bases from J, leaving 13 bases between. From germline, CDR1 is MDHEN and CDR2 SYDVKM. Here the CDR3 DNA reads TGTGCCAGCAGTTTAGAGGGCAGTCAAGCCTACGAGCAGTACTTC. It translates to CASSLEGSQAYEQYF. The full variable domain, its missing parts supplied by reference TRBV28 and TRBJ2-7, is DVKVTQSSRYLVKRTGEKVFLECVQDMDHENMFWYRQDPGLGLRLIYFSYDVKMKEKGDIPEGYSVSREKKERFSLILESASTNQTSMYLCASSLEGSQAYEQYFGPGTRLTVT.

The chain recombines TRBV14 with TRBJ2-7; a weak D match, TRBD1 (6 bases). Trimming removed 1 base from V and 1 base from J, with 14 bases in between. CDR3 length: 16 amino acids. From germline, CDR1 is SGHDN and CDR2 FVKESK. The CDR3 DNA follows: TGTGCCAGCAGCCAAGTTGGGGCAGGGGATTCCTACGAGCAGTACTTC. This translates into CASSQVGAGDSYEQYF.

The V call is TRBV4-2, the J call TRBJ2-1; TRBD1 might be the D (5 bases). The germline gives CDR1 LGHNA, CDR2 YNFKEQ. CDR3 length: 16 amino acids. Between the trimmed V and J ends, which lost 1 base and 0 bases, there was a span of 10 bases. CDR3 amino acids: CASSQAAGFSYNEQFF. The CDR3 DNA reads TGTGCCAGCAGCCAAGCGGCAGGGTTCTCCTACAATGAGCAGTTCTTC.

The chain recombines TRBV11-2 with TRBJ1-4; D perhaps matches TRBD1 (5 bases). V was shortened by 8 bases and J by 7 bases, with 17 bases between the two germline ends. CDR3 length: 14 residues. Germline V gives CDR1 SGHAT, CDR2 FQNNGV. CDR3 in DNA: TGTGCCAGCGGAGGGGAGGGTCGGGCTGAAAAACTGTTTTTT. Its protein product is CASGGEGRAEKLFF.

The V and J genes are TRBV5-1 and TRBJ2-1, with D tentatively TRBD1 (6 bases). The germline V gene encodes CDR1 SGHRS and CDR2 YFSETQ. The CDR3 consists of 15 residues. V was cut by 1 base and J by 1 base, with 9 bases left in between. Here the CDR3 DNA reads TGCGCCAGCAGCTTGAGGGGGAATTCCTACAATGAGCAGTTCTTC. This sequence encodes CASSLRGNSYNEQFF.

This clone was seen just once. This chain uses TRBV7-2 with TRBJ2-7, with D maybe TRBD1 (6 bases). The CDR3 length is 14 residues. The germline V gene has CDR1 SGHTA and CDR2 FQGNSA. Trimming shortened V by 6 bases and J by 2 bases, and 14 bases separated the two germline ends. CDR3 bases: TGTGCCAGCAGGGGGGCGTGGGGGACCTACGAGCAGTACTTC. Translating it yields CASRGAWGTYEQYF.

The rearrangement links TRBV6-5 to TRBJ2-7; TRBD2 aligns across 7 bases. Germline V gene data show CDR1 as MNHEY and CDR2 as SVGAGI. V trimming: 7 bases; J trimming: 0 bases; junction bases outside the gene matches: 6. The CDR3 extends over 14 amino acids. The CDR3 sequence: CASTASGSSYEQYF. CDR3 in DNA: TGTGCCAGCACCGCTAGCGGAAGCTCCTACGAGCAGTACTTC.

This sequence joins TRBV5-1 and TRBJ1-6; D is uncertain. The CDR3 covers 17 residues. V lost 0 bases to trimming and J lost 7 bases, with 17 bases between them. Germline CDR1 SGHRS, CDR2 YFSETQ. The CDR3 loop reads CASSLVWRAIENSPLHF. Here the CDR3 DNA reads TGCGCCAGCAGCTTGGTCTGGAGGGCCATAGAGAATTCACCCCTCCACTTT. The full variable domain, completed using reference TRBV5-1 and TRBJ1-6, is KAGVTQTPRYLIKTRGQQVTLSCSPISGHRSVSWYQQTPGQGLQFLFEYFSETQRNKGNFPGRFSGRQFSNSRSEMNVSTLELGDSALYLCASSLVWRAIENSPLHFGNGTRLTVT.

The V gene is TRBV7-9, the J gene TRBJ1-2, with 7 positions matching TRBD1. Trimming took 5 bases from V and 0 from J; bases not matched to a gene: 9. Germline loops: CDR1 SEHNR, CDR2 FQNEAQ (reference sequence). This CDR3 spans 16 amino acids. The CDR3 loop is CASSVLGQPANYGYTF. CDR3 in DNA: TGTGCCAGCAGCGTATTGGGACAGCCAGCTAACTATGGCTACACCTTC. Full variable domain (remainder filled in from reference TRBV7-9 and TRBJ1-2): DTGVSQNPRHKITKRGQNVTFRCDPISEHNRLYWYRQTLGQGPEFLTYFQNEAQLEKSRLLSDRFSAERPKGSFSTLEIQRTEQGDSAMYLCASSVLGQPANYGYTFGSGTRLTVV.

CDR3 nucleotides: TGTGCCTGGAGTCCCGTAGACGCGGTGAGAAGGTATTCCTATGGCTACACCTTC. Amino acid sequence: CAWSPVDAVRRYSYGYTF. The chain uses TRBV30 and TRBJ1-2; D is unresolved. Germline values: CDR1 GTSNPN, CDR2 SVGIG (reference sequence). V gave up 2 bases and J gave up 4 bases, with 26 bases separating them. The CDR3 runs 18 residues. Supplemented by reference TRBV30 and TRBJ1-2, the full variable domain reads SQTIHQWPATLVQPVGSPLSLECTVEGTSNPNLYWYRQAAGRGLQLLFYSVGIGQISSEVPQNLSASRPQDRQFILSSKKLLLSDSGFYLCAWSPVDAVRRYSYGYTFGSGTRLTVV.

V gene TRBV5-4 combines with J gene TRBJ1-2; 7 bases fit TRBD1. V gave up 4 bases and J gave up 8 bases; unmatched junction bases: 14. The V gene's germline CDR1 is SGHNT and CDR2 YYREEE (reference sequence). The CDR3 is 15 residues long. The CDR3 nucleotides are TGTGCCAGCAGCCCCAGGGAAGACAGGGCGGCAGGCTACACCTTC. Translating it yields CASSPREDRAAGYTF.

The J gene is TRBJ1-6, the V gene TRBV30; possibly TRBD1 for D (5 bases). Germline V gene lookup returns CDR1 GTSNPN and CDR2 SVGIG (reference sequence). The CDR3 is 17 amino acids. The V end was cut by 3 bases, the J end by 4 bases, with 19 bases between. CDR3 nucleotide sequence: TGTGCCTGGAGGCCACTCCTGGGGCCTATGTATAATTCACCCCTCCACTTT. It codes for CAWRPLLGPMYNSPLHF. Combining the CDR3 with reference TRBV30 and TRBJ1-6 gives the whole variable domain SQTIHQWPATLVQPVGSPLSLECTVEGTSNPNLYWYRQAAGRGLQLLFYSVGIGQISSEVPQNLSASRPQDRQFILSSKKLLLSDSGFYLCAWRPLLGPMYNSPLHFGNGTRLTVT.

The chain uses TRBV2 and TRBJ1-6; D is perhaps TRBD1 (5 bases). Trimming removed 6 bases from V and 7 bases from J, with 13 bases in between. Germline values: CDR1 SNHLY, CDR2 FYNNEI. The CDR3 runs to 14 residues. CDR3 amino acids: CASRNRDWNSPLHF. The CDR3 DNA reads as TGTGCCAGCAGGAACCGGGACTGGAATTCACCCCTCCACTTT.

This clone was seen only a few times. The chain employs TRBV27 and TRBJ1-6; a weak D match, TRBD1 (6 bases). This CDR3 region has 15 residues. Germline-derived CDR1 and CDR2 are MNHEY and SMNVEV (reference sequence). V dropped 3 bases and J dropped 5 bases, with 11 bases sitting between them. The CDR3 is CASSFYGGDNSPLHF. The CDR3 bases are TGTGCCAGCAGTTTTTATGGGGGCGATAATTCACCCCTCCACTTT.

V gene TRBV9 combines with J gene TRBJ1-3, with 7 nucleotides matching TRBD1. This CDR3 has 14 residues. The germline CDR1 and CDR2 sequences are SGDLS and YYNGEE. V dropped 3 bases and J dropped 4; count of bases not matched to a gene: 4. CDR3: CASSGGGDGNTIYF. Written as DNA, the CDR3 is TGTGCCAGCAGCGGAGGGGGCGACGGAAACACCATATATTTT.

In this sample, this clone turned up a few times. The gene calls are TRBV3-1 (or the pseudogene TRBV3-2) and TRBJ1-2, with D unclear. This CDR3 contains 12 residues. Trimming stripped 0 bases from V and 7 bases from J, with 6 bases between. CDR1 and CDR2 (germline): LGHDT, YNNKEL (reference sequence). CDR3 region: CASSQEGGGYTF. In DNA, the CDR3 is TGTGCCAGCAGCCAAGAGGGAGGTGGCTACACCTTC.

The chain has TRBV7-9 and TRBJ2-4; 9 bases agree with TRBD1. Germline trimming cut 0 bases from V and 1 base from J; bases unmatched to any gene: 10. The CDR3 covers 19 residues. Per the germline V gene, CDR1 is SEHNR and CDR2 is FQNEAQ (reference sequence). As DNA, the CDR3 is TGTGCCAGCAGCTTAGCGAATTCGGGACAGGGTTCCGCCAAAAACATTCAGTACTTC. The encoded protein is CASSLANSGQGSAKNIQYF.

This chain connects TRBV7-2 to TRBJ1-2; maybe TRBD1 (6 bases). CDR1 and CDR2 (germline): SGHTA, FQGNSA. The V gene lost 9 bases and the J gene lost 7 bases, with 15 bases spanning the gap. This CDR3 spans 12 amino acids. CDR3 sequence reads: CASGWGRGGYTF. CDR3 sequence (DNA): TGTGCCAGTGGGTGGGGGCGAGGTGGCTACACCTTC.

DNA of the CDR3: TGTGCCAGCAGTTACTCGAACAGAATAAATTCACCCCTCCACTTT. As protein: CASSYSNRINSPLHF. The chain uses TRBV6-5 and TRBJ1-6; D is unclear. V was pared by 0 bases and J by 7 bases, with 10 bases between. Looked up from germline, CDR1 is MNHEY and CDR2 is SVGAGI. There are 15 residues in the CDR3.

The chain joins TRBV19 to TRBJ1-5; no firm D call. The length of the CDR3 is 15 residues. In germline, CDR1 is LNHDA, CDR2 SQIVND (reference sequence). V lost 2 bases and J lost 0, with 8 bases in between. Here the CDR3 DNA reads TGTGCCAGTAGTATACGTCAGTATAGCAATCAGCCCCAGCATTTT. It yields the protein CASSIRQYSNQPQHF.

The DNA for the CDR3 is TGTGCCAGCAGCCCAGACACCTACGTCTATGGCTACACCTTC. Its protein product is CASSPDTYVYGYTF. The chain carries TRBV9 and TRBJ1-2, with unresolved D. Trimming cost V 4 bases and J 4 bases, with 14 bases left between them. The CDR3 runs to 14 residues. Germline CDR1 is SGDLS and CDR2 is YYNGEE.

The rearrangement uses TRBV20-1 and TRBJ2-3; 9 bases agree with TRBD2. V shed 3 bases and J 1 base; nucleotides not matched to a gene: 8. The CDR3 has 16 residues. Germline V lookup: CDR1 DFQATT, CDR2 SNEGSKA (reference sequence). The CDR3 DNA reads as TGCAGTGCTAGTGGGGCTAGCGGGATCCGCACAGATACGCAGTATTTT. It is translated as CSASGASGIRTDTQYF.